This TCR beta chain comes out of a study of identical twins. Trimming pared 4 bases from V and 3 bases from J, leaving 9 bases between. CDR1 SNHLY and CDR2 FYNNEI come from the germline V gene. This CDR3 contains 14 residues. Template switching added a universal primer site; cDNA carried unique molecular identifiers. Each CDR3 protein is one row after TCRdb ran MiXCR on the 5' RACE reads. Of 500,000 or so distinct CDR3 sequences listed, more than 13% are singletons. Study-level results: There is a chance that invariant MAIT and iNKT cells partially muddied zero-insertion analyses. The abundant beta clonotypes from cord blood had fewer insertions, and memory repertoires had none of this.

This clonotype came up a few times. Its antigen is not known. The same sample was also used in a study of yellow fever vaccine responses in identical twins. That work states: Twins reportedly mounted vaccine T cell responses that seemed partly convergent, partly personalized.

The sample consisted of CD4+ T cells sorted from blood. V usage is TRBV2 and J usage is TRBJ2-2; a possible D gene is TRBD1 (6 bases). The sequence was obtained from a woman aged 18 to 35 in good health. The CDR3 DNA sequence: TGTGCCAGCAGTGTGCAGGGGCACACCGGGGAGCTGTTTTTT. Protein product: CASSVQGHTGELFF.